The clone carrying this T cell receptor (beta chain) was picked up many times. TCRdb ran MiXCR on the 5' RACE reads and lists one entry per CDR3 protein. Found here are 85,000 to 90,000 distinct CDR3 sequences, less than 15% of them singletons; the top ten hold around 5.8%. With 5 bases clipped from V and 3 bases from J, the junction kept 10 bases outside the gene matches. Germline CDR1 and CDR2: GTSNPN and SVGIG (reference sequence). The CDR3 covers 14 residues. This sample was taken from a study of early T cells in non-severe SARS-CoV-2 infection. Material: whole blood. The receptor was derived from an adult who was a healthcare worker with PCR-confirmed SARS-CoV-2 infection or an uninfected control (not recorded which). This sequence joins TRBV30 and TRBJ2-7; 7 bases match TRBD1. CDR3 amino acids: CAWDPGQSYYEQYF. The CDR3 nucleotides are TGTGCCTGGGATCCGGGACAGAGCTACTACGAGCAGTACTTC.